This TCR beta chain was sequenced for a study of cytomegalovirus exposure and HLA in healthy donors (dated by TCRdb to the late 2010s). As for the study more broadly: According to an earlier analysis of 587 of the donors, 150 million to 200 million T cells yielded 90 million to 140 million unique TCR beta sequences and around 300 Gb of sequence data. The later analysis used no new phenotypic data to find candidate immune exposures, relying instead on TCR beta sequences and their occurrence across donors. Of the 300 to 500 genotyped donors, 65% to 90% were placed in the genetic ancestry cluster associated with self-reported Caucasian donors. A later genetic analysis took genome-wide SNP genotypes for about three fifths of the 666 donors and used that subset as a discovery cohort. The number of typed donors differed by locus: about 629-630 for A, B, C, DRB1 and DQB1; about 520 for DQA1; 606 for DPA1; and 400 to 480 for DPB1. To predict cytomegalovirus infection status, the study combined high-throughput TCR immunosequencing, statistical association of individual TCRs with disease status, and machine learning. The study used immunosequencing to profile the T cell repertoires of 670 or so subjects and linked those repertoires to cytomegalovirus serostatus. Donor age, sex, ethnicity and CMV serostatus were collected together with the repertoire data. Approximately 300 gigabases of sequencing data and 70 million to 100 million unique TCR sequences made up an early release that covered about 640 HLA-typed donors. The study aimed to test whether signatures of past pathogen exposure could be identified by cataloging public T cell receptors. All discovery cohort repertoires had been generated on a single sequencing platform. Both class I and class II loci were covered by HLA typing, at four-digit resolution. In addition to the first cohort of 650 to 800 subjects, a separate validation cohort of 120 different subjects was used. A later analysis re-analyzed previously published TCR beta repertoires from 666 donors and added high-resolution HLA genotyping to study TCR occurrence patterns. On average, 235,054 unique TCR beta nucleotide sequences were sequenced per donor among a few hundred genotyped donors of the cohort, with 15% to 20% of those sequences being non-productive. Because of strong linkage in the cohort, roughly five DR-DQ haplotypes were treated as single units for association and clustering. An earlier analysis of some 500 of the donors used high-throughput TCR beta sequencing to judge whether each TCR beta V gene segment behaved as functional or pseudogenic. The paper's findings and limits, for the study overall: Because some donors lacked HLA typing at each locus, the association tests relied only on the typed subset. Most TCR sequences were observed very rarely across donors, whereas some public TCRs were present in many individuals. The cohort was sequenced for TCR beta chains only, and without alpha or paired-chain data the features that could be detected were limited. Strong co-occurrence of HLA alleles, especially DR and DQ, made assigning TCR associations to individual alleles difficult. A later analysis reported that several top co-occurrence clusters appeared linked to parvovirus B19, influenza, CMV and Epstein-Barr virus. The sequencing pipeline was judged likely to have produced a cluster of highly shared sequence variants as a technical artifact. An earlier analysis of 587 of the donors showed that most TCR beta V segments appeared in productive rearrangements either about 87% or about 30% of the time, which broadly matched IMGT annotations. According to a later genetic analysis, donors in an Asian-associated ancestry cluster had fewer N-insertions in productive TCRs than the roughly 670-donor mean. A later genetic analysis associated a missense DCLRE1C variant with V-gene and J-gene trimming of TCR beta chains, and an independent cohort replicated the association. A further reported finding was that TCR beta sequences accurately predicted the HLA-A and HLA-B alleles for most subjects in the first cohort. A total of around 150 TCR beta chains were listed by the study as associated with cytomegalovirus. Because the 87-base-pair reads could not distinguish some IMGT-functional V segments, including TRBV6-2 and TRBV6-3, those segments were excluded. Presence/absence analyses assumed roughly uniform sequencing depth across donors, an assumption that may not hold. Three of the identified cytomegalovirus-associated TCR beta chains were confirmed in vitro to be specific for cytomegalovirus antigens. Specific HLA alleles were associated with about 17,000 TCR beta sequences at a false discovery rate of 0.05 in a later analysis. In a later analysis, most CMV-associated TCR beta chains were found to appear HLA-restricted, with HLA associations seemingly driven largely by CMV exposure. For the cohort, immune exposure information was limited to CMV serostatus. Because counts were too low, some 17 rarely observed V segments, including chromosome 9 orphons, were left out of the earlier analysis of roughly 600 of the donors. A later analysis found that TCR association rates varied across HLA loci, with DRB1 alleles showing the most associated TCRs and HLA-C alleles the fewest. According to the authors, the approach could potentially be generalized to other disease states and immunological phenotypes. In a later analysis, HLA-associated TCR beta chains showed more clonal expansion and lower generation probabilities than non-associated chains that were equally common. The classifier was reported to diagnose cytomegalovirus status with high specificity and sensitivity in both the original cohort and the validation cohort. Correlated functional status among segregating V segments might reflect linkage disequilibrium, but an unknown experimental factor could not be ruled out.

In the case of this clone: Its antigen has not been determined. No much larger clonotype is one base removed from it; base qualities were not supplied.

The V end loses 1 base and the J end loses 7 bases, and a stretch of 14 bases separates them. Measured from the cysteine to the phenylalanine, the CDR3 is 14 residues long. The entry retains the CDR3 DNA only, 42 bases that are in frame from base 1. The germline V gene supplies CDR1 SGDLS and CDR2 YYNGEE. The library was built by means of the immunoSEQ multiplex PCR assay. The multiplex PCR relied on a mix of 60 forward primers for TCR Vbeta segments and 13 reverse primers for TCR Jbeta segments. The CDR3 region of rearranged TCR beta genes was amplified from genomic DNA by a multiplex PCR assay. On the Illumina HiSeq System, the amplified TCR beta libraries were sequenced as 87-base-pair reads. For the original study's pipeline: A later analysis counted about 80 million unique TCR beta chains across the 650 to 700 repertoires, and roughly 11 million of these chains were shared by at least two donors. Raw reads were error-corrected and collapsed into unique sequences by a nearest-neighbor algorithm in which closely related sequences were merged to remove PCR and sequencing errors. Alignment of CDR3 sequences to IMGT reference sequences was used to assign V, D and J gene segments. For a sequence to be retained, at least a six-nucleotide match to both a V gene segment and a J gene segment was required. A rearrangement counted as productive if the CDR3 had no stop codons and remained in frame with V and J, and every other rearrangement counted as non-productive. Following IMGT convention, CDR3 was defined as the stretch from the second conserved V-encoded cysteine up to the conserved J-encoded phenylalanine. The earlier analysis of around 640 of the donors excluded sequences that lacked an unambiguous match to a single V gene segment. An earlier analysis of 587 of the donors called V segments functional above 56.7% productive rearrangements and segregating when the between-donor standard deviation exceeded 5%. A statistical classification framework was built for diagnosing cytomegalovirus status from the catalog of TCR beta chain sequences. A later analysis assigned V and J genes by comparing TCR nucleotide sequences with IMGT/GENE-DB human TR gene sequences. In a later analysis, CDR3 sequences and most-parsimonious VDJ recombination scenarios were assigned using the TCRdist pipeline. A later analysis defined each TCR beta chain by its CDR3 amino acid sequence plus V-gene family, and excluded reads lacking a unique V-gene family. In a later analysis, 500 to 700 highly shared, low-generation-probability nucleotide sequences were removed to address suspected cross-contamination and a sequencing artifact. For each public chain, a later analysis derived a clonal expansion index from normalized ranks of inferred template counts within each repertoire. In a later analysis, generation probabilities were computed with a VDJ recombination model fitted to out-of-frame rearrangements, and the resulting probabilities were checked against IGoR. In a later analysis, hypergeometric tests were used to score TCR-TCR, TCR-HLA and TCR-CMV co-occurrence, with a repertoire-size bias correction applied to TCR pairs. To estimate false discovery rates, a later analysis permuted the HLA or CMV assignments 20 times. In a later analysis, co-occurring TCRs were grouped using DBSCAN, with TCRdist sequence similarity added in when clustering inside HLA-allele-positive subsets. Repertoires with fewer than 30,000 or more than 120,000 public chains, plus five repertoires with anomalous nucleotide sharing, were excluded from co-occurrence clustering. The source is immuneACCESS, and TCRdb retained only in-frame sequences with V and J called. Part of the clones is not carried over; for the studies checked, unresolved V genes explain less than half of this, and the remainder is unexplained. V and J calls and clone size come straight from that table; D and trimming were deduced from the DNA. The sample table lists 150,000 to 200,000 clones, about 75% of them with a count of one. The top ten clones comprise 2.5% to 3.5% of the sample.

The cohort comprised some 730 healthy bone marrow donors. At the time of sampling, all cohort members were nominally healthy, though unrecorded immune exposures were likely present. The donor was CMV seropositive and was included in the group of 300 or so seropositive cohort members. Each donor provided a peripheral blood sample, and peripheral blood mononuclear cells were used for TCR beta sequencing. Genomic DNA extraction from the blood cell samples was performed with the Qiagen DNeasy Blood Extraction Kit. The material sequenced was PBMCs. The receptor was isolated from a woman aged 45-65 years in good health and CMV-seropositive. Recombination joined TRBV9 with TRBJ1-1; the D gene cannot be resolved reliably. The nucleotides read TGTGCCAGCAGCGTATCTTGGGGAGCCTATGAAGCTTTCTTT. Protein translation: CASSVSWGAYEAFF.